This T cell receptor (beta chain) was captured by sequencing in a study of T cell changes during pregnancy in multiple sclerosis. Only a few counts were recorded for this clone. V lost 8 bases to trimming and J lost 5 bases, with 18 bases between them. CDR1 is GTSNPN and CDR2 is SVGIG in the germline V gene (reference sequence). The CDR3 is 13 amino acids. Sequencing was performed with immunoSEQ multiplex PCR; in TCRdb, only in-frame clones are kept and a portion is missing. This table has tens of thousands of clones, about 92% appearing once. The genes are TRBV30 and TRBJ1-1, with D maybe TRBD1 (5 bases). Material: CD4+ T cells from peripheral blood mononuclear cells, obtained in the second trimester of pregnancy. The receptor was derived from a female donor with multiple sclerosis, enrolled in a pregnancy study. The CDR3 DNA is TGTGCCCGATCGAGCGGGGGTGAGACTGAAGCTTTCTTT. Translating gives CARSSGGETEAFF.